This T cell receptor (beta chain) was profiled in a study of blood T cell repertoires in COVID-19. Trimming shortened V by 5 bases and J by 3 bases, and 10 bases separated the two germline ends. Germline CDR1 reads SGHTA; CDR2 reads FQGNSA. The CDR3 is 13 amino acids. Method: immunoSEQ multiplex PCR; TCRdb's copy keeps in-frame clones and lacks some. This table holds about 160,000 clones, about 86% found once. Sequences were obtained from peripheral blood. The J gene is TRBJ2-5, the V gene TRBV7-2; D is perhaps TRBD2 (6 bases). The source of this sequence is a woman in her 70s with acute or convalescent COVID-19. CDR3 DNA: TGTGCCAGCAGCCCATTAGCGGAAGAGACCCAGTACTTC. Translating it yields CASSPLAEETQYF.